This T cell receptor beta chain was found in a study of blood T cells in healthy people across ages. Each donor gave ten milliliters of peripheral blood. Trimming removed 4 bases from V and 0 bases from J, with 7 bases in between. This CDR3 region has 15 residues. CDR1 is MNHEY and CDR2 is SMNVEV in the germline V gene (reference sequence). With a J-beta primer mix and a sample-barcoded 5' primer, a second PCR ran roughly 7 to 11 cycles. TCRdb processed the 5' RACE reads anew with MiXCR; each CDR3 protein has one entry. The sample holds about a million distinct CDR3 sequences, roughly half seen once. Source material: blood. V usage is TRBV27 and J usage is TRBJ2-6; D call uncertain. This TCR came from a woman aged 55-70 years in good health. CDR3 amino acids: CASSSHSSGANVLTF. The CDR3 DNA sequence: TGTGCCAGCAGTTCTCACAGCTCTGGGGCCAACGTCCTGACTTTC.